This T cell receptor beta chain was documented in a study of blood T cells in healthy people across ages. For the study at large: About one barcoded beta molecule per two T cells was captured by template switching.

V lost 3 bases and J 7 bases, leaving 16 bases between the germline ends. The CDR3 is 14 amino acids. The second PCR ran roughly 6 to 11 cycles with a sample-barcoded 5' primer and J-beta primers. MiXCR, applied by TCRdb to the 5' RACE reads, yields one record per CDR3 protein. This sample yields 1.5 million to 2 million distinct CDR3 sequences, of which 28% are seen a single time; about 8% belongs to the top ten. The clonotype comes from a woman aged 30 to 39 in good health. Sequenced: blood. The genes are TRBV12-3 or TRBV12-4 and TRBJ2-7; weak D call: TRBD2 (6 bases). Here the CDR3 reads CASSLSGDSGEQYF. As DNA, the CDR3 is TGTGCCAGCAGTTTGTCGGGGGATTCGGGAGAGCAGTACTTC.